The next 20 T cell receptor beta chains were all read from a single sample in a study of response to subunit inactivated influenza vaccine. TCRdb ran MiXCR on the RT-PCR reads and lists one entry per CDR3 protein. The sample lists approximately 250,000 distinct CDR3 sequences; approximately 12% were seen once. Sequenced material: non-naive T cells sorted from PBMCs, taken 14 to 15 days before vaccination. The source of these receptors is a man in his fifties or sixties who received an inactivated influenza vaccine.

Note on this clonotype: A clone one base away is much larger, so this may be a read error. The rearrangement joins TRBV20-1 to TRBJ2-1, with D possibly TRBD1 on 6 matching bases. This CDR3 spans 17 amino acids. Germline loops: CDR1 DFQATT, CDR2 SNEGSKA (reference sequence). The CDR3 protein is CCARDPGTTGSYNEQFF. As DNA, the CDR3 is TGCTGTGCTAGAGATCCTGGGACAACAGGTTCCTACAATGAGCAGTTCTTC.

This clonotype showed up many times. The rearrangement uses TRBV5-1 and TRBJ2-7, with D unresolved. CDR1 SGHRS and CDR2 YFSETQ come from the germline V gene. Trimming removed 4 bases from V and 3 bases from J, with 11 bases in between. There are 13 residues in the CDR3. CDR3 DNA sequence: TGCGCCAGCAGCCCGGACGTCGTCTACGAGCAGTACTTC. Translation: CASSPDVVYEQYF.

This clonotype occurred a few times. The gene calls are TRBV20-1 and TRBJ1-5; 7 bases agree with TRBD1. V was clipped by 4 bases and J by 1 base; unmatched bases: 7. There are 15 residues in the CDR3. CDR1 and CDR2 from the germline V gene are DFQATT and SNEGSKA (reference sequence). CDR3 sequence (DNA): TGCAGTGCTACCTTACAGGGGATCAGCAATCAGCCCCAGCATTTT. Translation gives CSATLQGISNQPQHF.

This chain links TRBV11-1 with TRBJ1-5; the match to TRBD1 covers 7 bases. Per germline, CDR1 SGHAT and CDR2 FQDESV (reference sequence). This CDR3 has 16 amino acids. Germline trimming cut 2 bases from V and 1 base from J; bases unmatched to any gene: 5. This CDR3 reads CASSLPPGQSNQPQHF. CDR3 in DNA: TGTGCCAGCAGCTTACCGCCGGGACAGAGCAATCAGCCCCAGCATTTT.

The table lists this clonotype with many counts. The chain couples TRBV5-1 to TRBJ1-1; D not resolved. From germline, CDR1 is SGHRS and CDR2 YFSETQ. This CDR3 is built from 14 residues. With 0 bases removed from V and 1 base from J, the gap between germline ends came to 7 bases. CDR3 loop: CASSLDPGNTEAFF. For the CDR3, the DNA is TGCGCCAGCAGCTTGGATCCAGGGAACACTGAAGCTTTCTTT.

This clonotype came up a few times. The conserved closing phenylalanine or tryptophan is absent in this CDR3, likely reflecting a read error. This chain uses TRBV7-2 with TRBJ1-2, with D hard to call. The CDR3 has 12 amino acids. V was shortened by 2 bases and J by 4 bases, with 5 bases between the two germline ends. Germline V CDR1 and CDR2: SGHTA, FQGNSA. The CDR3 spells CASSLNSYGYTV. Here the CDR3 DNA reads TGTGCCAGCAGCTTAAACAGCTATGGCTACACCGTC.

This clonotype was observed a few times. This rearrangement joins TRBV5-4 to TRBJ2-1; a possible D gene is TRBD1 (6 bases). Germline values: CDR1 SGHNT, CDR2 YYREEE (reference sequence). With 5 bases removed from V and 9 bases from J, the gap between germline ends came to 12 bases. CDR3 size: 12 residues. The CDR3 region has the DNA TGTGCCAGCAGTCAGGGGATGGGTGAGCAGTTCTTC. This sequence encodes CASSQGMGEQFF.

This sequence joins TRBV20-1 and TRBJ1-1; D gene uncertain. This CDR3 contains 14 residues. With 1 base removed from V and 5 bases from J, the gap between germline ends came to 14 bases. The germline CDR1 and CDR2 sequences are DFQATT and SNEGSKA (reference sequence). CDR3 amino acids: CSARVGRGRTEAFF. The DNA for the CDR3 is TGCAGTGCTAGAGTGGGAAGAGGGAGGACTGAAGCTTTCTTT.

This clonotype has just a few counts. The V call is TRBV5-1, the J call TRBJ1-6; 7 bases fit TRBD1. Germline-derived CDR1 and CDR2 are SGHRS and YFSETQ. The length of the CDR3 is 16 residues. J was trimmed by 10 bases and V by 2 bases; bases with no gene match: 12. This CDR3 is CASSFDRSQGESPLHF. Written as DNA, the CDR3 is TGCGCCAGCAGCTTCGATCGGTCGCAGGGGGAATCACCCCTCCACTTT.

CDR3 residues: CASSEWRDQPQHF. The CDR3 nucleotides read TGTGCCAGCAGTGAATGGCGGGATCAGCCCCAGCATTTT. The chain carries TRBV6-1 and TRBJ1-5; D unresolved. The V and J ends lost 2 bases and 5 bases respectively, with 7 bases between them. The CDR3 extends over 13 amino acids. Germline V gene lookup returns CDR1 MNHNS and CDR2 SASEGT.

CDR3 amino acids: CSARDIRLAGRDEQYF. The CDR3 region has the DNA TGCAGTGCTAGAGATATAAGACTAGCGGGACGGGACGAGCAGTACTTC. The chain joins TRBV20-1 to TRBJ2-7; 11 bases are shared with TRBD2. There are 16 residues in the CDR3. Looked up from germline, CDR1 is DFQATT and CDR2 is SNEGSKA (reference sequence). Trimming took 0 bases from V and 5 from J; bases not matched to a gene: 9.

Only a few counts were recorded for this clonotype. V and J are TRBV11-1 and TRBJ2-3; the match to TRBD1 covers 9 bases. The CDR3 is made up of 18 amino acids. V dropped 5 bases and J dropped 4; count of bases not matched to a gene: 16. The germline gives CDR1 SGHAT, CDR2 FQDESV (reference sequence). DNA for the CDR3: TGTGCCAGCAGCCTACGTATTCTCCGGGACAGGGCCCCAGATACGCAGTATTTT. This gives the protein CASSLRILRDRAPDTQYF.

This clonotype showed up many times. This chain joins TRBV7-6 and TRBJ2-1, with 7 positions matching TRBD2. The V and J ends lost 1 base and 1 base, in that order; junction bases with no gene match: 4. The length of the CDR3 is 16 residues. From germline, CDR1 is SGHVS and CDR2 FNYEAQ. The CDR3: CASSLGSSGSYNEQFF. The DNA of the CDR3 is TGTGCCAGCAGCTTAGGTTCTAGCGGTTCCTACAATGAGCAGTTCTTC.

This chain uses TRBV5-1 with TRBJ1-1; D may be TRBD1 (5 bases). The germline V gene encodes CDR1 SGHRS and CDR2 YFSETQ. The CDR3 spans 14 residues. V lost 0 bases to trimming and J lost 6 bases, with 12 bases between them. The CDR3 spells CASSLDRPKAEAFF. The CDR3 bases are TGCGCCAGCAGCTTGGACAGGCCCAAGGCTGAAGCTTTCTTT.

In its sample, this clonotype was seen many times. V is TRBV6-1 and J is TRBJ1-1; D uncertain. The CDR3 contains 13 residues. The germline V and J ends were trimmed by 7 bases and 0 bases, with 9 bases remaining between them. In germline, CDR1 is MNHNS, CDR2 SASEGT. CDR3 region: CASIGNMNTEAFF. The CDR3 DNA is TGTGCCAGCATTGGCAACATGAACACTGAAGCTTTCTTT.

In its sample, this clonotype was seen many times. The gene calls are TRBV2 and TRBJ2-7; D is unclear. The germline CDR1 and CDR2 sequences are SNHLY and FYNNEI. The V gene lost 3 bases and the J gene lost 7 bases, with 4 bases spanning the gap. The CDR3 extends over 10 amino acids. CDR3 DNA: TGTGCCAGCAGTGACGAGGAGCAGTACTTC. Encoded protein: CASSDEEQYF.

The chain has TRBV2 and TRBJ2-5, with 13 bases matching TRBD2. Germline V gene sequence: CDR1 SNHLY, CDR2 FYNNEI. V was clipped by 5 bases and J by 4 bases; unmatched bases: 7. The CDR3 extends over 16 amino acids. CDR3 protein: CASSRTSGRGGETQYF. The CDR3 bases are TGTGCCAGCAGTAGGACTAGCGGGAGAGGTGGAGAGACCCAGTACTTC.

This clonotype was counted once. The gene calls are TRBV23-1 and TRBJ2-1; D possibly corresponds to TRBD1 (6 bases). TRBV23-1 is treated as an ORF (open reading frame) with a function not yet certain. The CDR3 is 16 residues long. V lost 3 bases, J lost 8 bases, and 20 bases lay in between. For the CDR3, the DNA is TGCGCCAGCAGTCAGGGGGACAACGGGTTTTCCGATGAGCAGTTCTTC. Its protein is CASSQGDNGFSDEQFF.

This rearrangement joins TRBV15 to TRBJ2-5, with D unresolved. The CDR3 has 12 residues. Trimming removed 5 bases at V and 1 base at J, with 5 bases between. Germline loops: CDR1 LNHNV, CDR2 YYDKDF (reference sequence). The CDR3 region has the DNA TGTGCCACCAGCCGACCCCAAGAGACCCAGTACTTC. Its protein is CATSRPQETQYF.

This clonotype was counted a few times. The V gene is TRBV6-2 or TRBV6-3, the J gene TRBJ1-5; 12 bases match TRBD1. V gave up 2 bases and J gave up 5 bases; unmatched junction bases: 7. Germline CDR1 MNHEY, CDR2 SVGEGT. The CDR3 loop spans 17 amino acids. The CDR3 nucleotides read TGTGCCAGCAGTTACGAGTGGGACAGGGGGCGCGATCAGCCCCAGCATTTT. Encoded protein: CASSYEWDRGRDQPQHF.